One sample yielded the 21 T cell receptor beta chains listed below, sequenced in a study of shared T cell receptors in the human thymus. Data came from immunoSEQ multiplex PCR; TCRdb stores just in-frame clones and leaves some out. The sample consists of about 660,000 clones, approximately 90% of them appearing once. These same records also appear under a second study, on human thymus T cells.

Specimen: thymocytes. These receptor sequences come from a boy younger than two with a congenital heart defect.

V and J are TRBV6-6 and TRBJ2-1; the match to TRBD2 covers 10 bases. Germline V CDR1 and CDR2: MNHNY, SVGAGI (reference sequence). The CDR3 runs 15 residues. V lost 5 bases and J lost 8; bases outside the gene matches: 9. The chain's CDR3 is CASSPSGRARHEQFF. The CDR3 nucleotides are TGTGCCAGCAGTCCGAGCGGGAGGGCCCGGCATGAGCAGTTCTTC.

The rearrangement joins TRBV5-6 to TRBJ2-1, with TRBD2 identical over 8 bases. CDR1 and CDR2 from the germline V gene are SGHDT and YYEEEE. The CDR3 spans 17 residues. Losses at the gene ends were 1 base for V and 7 bases for J; bases not matched to a gene: 13. CDR3 sequence reads: CASSLSTASGRRNEQFF. The DNA of the CDR3 is TGTGCCAGCAGCTTGTCCACTGCAAGCGGGAGACGGAATGAGCAGTTCTTC.

The J gene is TRBJ2-2, the V gene TRBV7-6; 13 nucleotides line up with TRBD2. CDR1 is SGHVS, CDR2 FNYEAQ, per germline. The CDR3 consists of 20 residues. Germline trimming cut 2 bases from V and 1 base from J; bases unmatched to any gene: 10. CDR3 residues: CASSLWKGLAGRGNTGELFF. Written as DNA, the CDR3 is TGTGCCAGCAGCTTATGGAAGGGACTAGCGGGACGGGGGAACACCGGGGAGCTGTTTTTT.

The chain combines TRBV28 with TRBJ2-3, with a possible D match to TRBD2 (6 bases). Trimming removed 3 bases from V and 0 bases from J, with 10 bases in between. Germline CDR1 and CDR2: MDHEN and SYDVKM. This CDR3 is built from 15 residues. DNA for the CDR3: TGTGCCAGCAGTTTCTATAGCGGCAGCACAGATACGCAGTATTTT. This encodes CASSFYSGSTDTQYF.

This chain connects TRBV2 to TRBJ2-1; 7 bases agree with TRBD2. CDR3 length equals 15 residues. V lost 8 bases and J lost 8; bases outside the gene matches: 15. From germline, CDR1 is SNHLY and CDR2 FYNNEI. The CDR3 here is CASGSAGASNHEQFF. The CDR3 nucleotides are TGTGCCAGCGGGTCGGCGGGAGCCTCCAACCATGAGCAGTTCTTC.

V usage is TRBV11-3 and J usage is TRBJ2-1; D may be TRBD2 (5 bases). Germline V gives CDR1 SGHNT, CDR2 YENEEA. CDR3 size: 14 residues. Trimming cost V 1 base and J 8 bases, with 12 bases left between them. The CDR3 is CASSLVPEADEQFF. The CDR3 DNA reads as TGTGCCAGCAGCTTAGTTCCGGAGGCAGATGAGCAGTTCTTC.

The sample holds one count of this clone. The rearrangement joins TRBV19 to TRBJ2-2; D might be TRBD1 (5 bases). The CDR3 runs to 18 residues. The V and J ends lost 7 bases and 2 bases respectively, with 23 bases between them. Germline V gene data show CDR1 as LNHDA and CDR2 as SQIVND (reference sequence). The DNA for the CDR3 is TGTGCCAGTATCTCCCGGAACAGGCAGGAGTATAACACCGGGGAGCTGTTTTTT. It translates to CASISRNRQEYNTGELFF.

As for this clone: Other nucleotide sequences from this sample produce the same CDR3. The V and J genes are TRBV5-1 and TRBJ1-2, with D perhaps TRBD1 (5 bases). The germline V gene encodes CDR1 SGHRS and CDR2 YFSETQ. Trimming shortened V by 4 bases and J by 6 bases, and 7 bases separated the two germline ends. The CDR3 is 11 residues long. The CDR3 region is CASSPGDGYTF. The CDR3 DNA reads TGCGCCAGCAGCCCGGGGGATGGCTACACCTTC.

V usage is TRBV30 and J usage is TRBJ1-2; maybe TRBD1 (6 bases). Germline V gene data show CDR1 as GTSNPN and CDR2 as SVGIG (reference sequence). V was trimmed by 0 bases and J by 2 bases, leaving 10 bases between them. This CDR3 has 14 amino acids. Here the CDR3 reads CAWSVMGANYGYTF. CDR3 in DNA: TGTGCCTGGAGTGTAATGGGGGCAAACTATGGCTACACCTTC.

The J gene is TRBJ1-5, the V gene TRBV14, with no clear D. CDR1 SGHDN and CDR2 FVKESK come from the germline V gene. With 1 base removed from V and 5 bases from J, the gap between germline ends came to 6 bases. This CDR3 has 13 amino acids. The CDR3 loop is CASSQAGDQPQHF. The CDR3 bases are TGTGCCAGCAGCCAAGCCGGGGATCAGCCCCAGCATTTT.

V is TRBV4-3 and J is TRBJ1-1, with 9 bases fitting TRBD1. Trimming at V came to 2 bases and at J to 1 base, leaving 11 bases not matched to a gene. The CDR3 length is 18 residues. Germline CDR1 and CDR2: LGHNA and YSLEER. The chain's CDR3 is CASSQRSRDRGRNTEAFF. For the CDR3, the DNA is TGCGCCAGCAGCCAACGTTCGAGAGACAGGGGGAGGAACACTGAAGCTTTCTTT.

In its sample, this clone was seen a few times. The V call is TRBV2, the J call TRBJ2-2; possible D gene TRBD2, 5 bases. Germline-derived CDR1 and CDR2 are SNHLY and FYNNEI. The ends were cut back, 2 bases at V and 5 bases at J, with 21 bases in the middle. This CDR3 has 18 amino acids. CDR3 sequence (DNA): TGTGCCAGCAGTGAATCCCCCGGGGTAGCCGGCTATACCGGGGAGCTGTTTTTT. Its translation is CASSESPGVAGYTGELFF.

This chain joins TRBV5-1 and TRBJ1-6, with a weak D call TRBD1 (5 bases). V gave up 5 bases and J gave up 5 bases, with 14 bases separating them. CDR1 is SGHRS, CDR2 YFSETQ, per germline. This CDR3 is built from 15 residues. CDR3 amino acids: CASRGPGRDNSPLHF. The CDR3 region has the DNA TGCGCCAGCAGGGGTCCGGGCAGGGATAATTCACCCCTCCACTTT.

The chain has TRBV25-1 and TRBJ2-7; 13 nucleotides agree with TRBD2. Germline CDR1 MGHDK, CDR2 SYGVNS. The CDR3 sequence is 17 residues long. V was clipped by 8 bases and J by 3 bases; unmatched bases: 13. The CDR3 loop is CASGTGLAGDDDYEQYF. The CDR3, as DNA: TGTGCCAGCGGAACCGGACTAGCGGGAGACGACGACTACGAGCAGTACTTC.

The rearrangement links TRBV4-2 to TRBJ1-2, with unresolved D. The V end lost 2 bases, the J end lost 1 base, and 11 bases lay between the germline ends. The germline gives CDR1 LGHNA, CDR2 YNFKEQ. CDR3 size: 15 residues. CDR3 DNA: TGTGCCAGCAGCCAACGATTTCGGAGTAACTATGGCTACACCTTC. The encoded protein is CASSQRFRSNYGYTF.

The V gene is TRBV6-5, the J gene TRBJ2-4, with TRBD2 matching over 9 bases. Germline CDR1 MNHEY, CDR2 SVGAGI. V trimming: 0 bases; J trimming: 4 bases; junction bases outside the gene matches: 4. The CDR3 has 16 amino acids. CDR3 region: CASSYSASGIKNIQYF. The DNA for the CDR3 is TGTGCCAGCAGTTACTCGGCTAGCGGGATAAAAAACATTCAGTACTTC.

This chain links TRBV9 with TRBJ2-7, with TRBD1 identical over 10 bases. Trimming cost V 4 bases and J 4 bases; bases outside gene matches: 17. CDR1 SGDLS and CDR2 YYNGEE come from the germline V gene. This CDR3 has 18 amino acids. CDR3 sequence (DNA): TGTGCCAGCAGCCCCCGGGACAGGGGACCCCATGAAGGTTACGAGCAGTACTTC. Residues: CASSPRDRGPHEGYEQYF.

This rearrangement joins TRBV19 to TRBJ2-7; D not certain. Per the germline V gene, CDR1 is LNHDA and CDR2 is SQIVND (reference sequence). The V gene lost 3 bases and the J gene lost 2 bases, with 8 bases spanning the gap. The length of the CDR3 is 13 residues. The CDR3 loop is CASSMARTYEQYF. Written as DNA, the CDR3 is TGTGCCAGTAGTATGGCCAGGACCTACGAGCAGTACTTC.

The chain combines TRBV12-2 with TRBJ2-2; TRBD2, as called in the table, went unchecked against the DNA. TRBV12-2 is termed a pseudogene. The CDR3 is 14 amino acids. For the CDR3, the DNA is TGTGCAAGTCGCTCAGAGGTAGGCACCGGGGAGCTGTTTTTT. This translates into CASRSEVGTGELFF.

This chain joins TRBV11-2 and TRBJ2-7, with TRBD1 identical over 7 bases. This CDR3 is built from 14 residues. Germline assignment: CDR1 SGHAT and CDR2 FQNNGV. The J segment lost 2 bases and the V segment lost 1 base, leaving 2 bases of the junction unmatched. The CDR3 reads CASSLGQGPYEQYF. In DNA, the CDR3 is TGTGCCAGCAGCTTAGGACAGGGCCCCTACGAGCAGTACTTC. The full variable domain, with the rest looked up from reference TRBV11-2 and TRBJ2-7, is EAGVAQSPRYKIIEKRQSVAFWCNPISGHATLYWYQQILGQGPKLLIQFQNNGVVDDSQLPKDRFSAERLKGVDSTLKIQPAKLEDSAVYLCASSLGQGPYEQYFGPGTRLTVT.

J is TRBJ2-2 and V is TRBV4-1, with TRBD1 identical over 7 bases. The ends lost 6 bases at V and 4 bases at J; junction bases unmatched: 8. Germline V gene lookup returns CDR1 MGHRA and CDR2 YSYEKL. The CDR3 runs 15 residues. The CDR3 DNA reads as TGCGCCAGCAGGAACTACAGGGGTAGCACCGGGGAGCTGTTTTTT. Its translation is CASRNYRGSTGELFF.